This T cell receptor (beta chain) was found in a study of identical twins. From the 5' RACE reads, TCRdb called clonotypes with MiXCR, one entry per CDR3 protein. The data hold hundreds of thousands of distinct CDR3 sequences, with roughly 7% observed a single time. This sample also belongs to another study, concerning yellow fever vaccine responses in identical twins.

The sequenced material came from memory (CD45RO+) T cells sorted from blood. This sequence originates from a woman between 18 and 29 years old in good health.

The CDR3 sequence: CASFLAGGGGEQFF. The DNA of the CDR3 is TGTGCCAGCTTCCTAGCGGGAGGCGGGGGTGAGCAGTTCTTC. The rearrangement uses TRBV12-3 or TRBV12-4 and TRBJ2-1, with 11 bases identical to TRBD2. V trimming: 8 bases; J trimming: 9 bases; junction bases outside the gene matches: 9. The CDR3 spans 14 residues.